Only one count was recorded for the clone carrying this TCR beta chain. Some clones are missing from TCRdb's copy, which holds only in-frame ones; the method was immunoSEQ multiplex PCR. The sample holds around 70,000 clones, 92% seen once. The data originate from a study of OX40 agonist ivuxolimab in advanced cancers. Per the germline V gene, CDR1 is SQVTM and CDR2 is ANQGSEA. V was pared by 3 bases and J by 0 bases, with 13 bases of the junction left unmatched. This CDR3 has 18 amino acids. The genes are TRBV29-1 and TRBJ2-3; 9 bases agree with TRBD2. The sample consisted of CD4+ or CD8+ T cells sorted from blood, taken in a trial of the OX40 agonist ivuxolimab. The sequence came from an adult with an advanced solid tumor such as melanoma, head and neck, liver or kidney cancer. The CDR3 sequence is CSVEWASGENLSTDTQYF. DNA for the CDR3: TGCAGCGTTGAGTGGGCTAGCGGGGAAAACCTAAGCACAGATACGCAGTATTTT.